This T cell receptor beta chain was sequenced during a study of CD8+ T cells in alopecia areata. For the study at large: Twice a day, 5 to 10 mg of oral tofacitinib was administered to treated patients.

Indicated treatment: oral pan-JAK inhibitor, 5-10 mg twice daily. Collection of lesional scalp punch biopsies and peripheral blood was performed in alopecia areata patients. It was from PBMCs that CD4+ and CD8+ T cells were sorted. General study findings and limits: It was lesional scalp, especially alopecia totalis/universalis, that showed higher clonality than normal scalp.

Once RNA had been extracted, it was reverse transcribed into cDNA to act as the sequencing template. TCRdb's copy holds only in-frame clones and misses some; the assay was immunoSEQ multiplex PCR. The data show about 250,000 clones, about 60% seen once. The germline V and J ends were trimmed by 5 bases and 0 bases, with 15 bases remaining between them. This CDR3 spans 16 amino acids. The germline gives CDR1 LNHNV, CDR2 YYDKDF (reference sequence). In the case of this clone: What it binds is not known.

This TCR came from a human donor with alopecia areata. The sample was CD4+ T cells sorted from blood, taken between weeks 51 and 54, from a patient treated with tofacitinib. The chain carries TRBV15 and TRBJ2-3; tentatively, D is TRBD1 or TRBD2 (5 bases each). CDR3 nucleotide sequence: TGTGCCACCAGCGTCCCAGGGACGGTTAGCACAGATACGCAGTATTTT. Protein product: CATSVPGTVSTDTQYF.